This TCR beta chain came from a study of monozygotic twins with inflammatory bowel disease. The germline V gene has CDR1 MNHEY and CDR2 SVGAGI. The CDR3 covers 18 residues. TCRdb reanalyzed the 5' RACE reads and collapses them to one entry per CDR3 protein, without DNA. The sample data list some 440,000 distinct CDR3 sequences. The authors drew approximately 2.3 ml of blood from each donor. The chain carries TRBV6-5 and TRBJ2-6; no DNA is available, so the TRBD1 call from TCRdb remains unchecked. This TCR was sampled from a human donor with ulcerative colitis or Crohn's disease, or a healthy co-twin of an affected twin (not recorded which). Sequencing was carried out using blood. The CDR3 here is CASSYGGQFHFGANVLTF.